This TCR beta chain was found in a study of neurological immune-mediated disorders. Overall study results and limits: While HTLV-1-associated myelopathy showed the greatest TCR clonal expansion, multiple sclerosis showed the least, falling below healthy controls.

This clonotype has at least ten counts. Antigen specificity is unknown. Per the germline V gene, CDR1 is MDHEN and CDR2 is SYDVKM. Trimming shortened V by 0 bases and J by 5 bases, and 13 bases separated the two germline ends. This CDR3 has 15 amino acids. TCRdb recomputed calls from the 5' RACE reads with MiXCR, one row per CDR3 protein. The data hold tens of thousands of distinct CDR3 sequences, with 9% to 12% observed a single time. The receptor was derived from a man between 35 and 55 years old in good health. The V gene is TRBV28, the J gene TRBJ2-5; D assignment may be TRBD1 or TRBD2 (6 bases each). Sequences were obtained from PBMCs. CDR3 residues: CASSLWGGAGETQYF. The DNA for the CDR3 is TGTGCCAGCAGTTTATGGGGGGGCGCAGGGGAGACCCAGTACTTC.